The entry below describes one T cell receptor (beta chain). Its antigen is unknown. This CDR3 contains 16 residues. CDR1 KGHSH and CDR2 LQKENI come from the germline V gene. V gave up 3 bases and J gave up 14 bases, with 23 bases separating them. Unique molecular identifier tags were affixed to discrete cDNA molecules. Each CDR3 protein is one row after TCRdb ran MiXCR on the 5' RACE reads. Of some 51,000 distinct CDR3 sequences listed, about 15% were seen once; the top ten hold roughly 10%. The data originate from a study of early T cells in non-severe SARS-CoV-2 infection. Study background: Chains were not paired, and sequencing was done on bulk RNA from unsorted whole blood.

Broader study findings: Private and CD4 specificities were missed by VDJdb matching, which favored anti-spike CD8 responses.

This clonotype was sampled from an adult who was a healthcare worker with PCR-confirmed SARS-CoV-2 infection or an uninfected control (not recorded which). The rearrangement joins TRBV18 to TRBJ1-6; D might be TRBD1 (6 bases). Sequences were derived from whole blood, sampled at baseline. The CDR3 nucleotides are TGTGCCAGCTCACCGGGAGGGGGGAGACCACCCGAGACCCTCCACTTT. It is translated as CASSPGGGRPPETLHF.